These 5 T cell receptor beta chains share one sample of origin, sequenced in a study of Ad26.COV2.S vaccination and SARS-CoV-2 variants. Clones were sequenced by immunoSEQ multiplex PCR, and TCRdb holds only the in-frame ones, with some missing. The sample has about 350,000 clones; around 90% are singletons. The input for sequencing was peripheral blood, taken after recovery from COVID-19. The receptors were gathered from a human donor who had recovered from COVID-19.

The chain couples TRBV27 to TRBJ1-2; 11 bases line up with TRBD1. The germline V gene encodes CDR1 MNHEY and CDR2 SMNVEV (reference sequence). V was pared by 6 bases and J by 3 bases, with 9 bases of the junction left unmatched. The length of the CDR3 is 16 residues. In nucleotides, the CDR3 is TGTGCCAGCAGCGGAGGACAGGGGGCGGTTTACTATGGCTACACCTTC. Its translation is CASSGGQGAVYYGYTF.

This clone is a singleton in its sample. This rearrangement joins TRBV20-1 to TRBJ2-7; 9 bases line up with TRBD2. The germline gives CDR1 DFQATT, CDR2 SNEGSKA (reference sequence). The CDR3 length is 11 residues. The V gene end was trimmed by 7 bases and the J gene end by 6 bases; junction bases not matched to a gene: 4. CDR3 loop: CSGASGVEQYF. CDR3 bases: TGCAGTGGAGCTAGCGGGGTCGAGCAGTACTTC.

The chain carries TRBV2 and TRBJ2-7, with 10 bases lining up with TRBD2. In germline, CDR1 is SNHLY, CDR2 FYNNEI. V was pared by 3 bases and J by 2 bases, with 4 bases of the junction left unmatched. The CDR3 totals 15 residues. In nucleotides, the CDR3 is TGTGCCAGCAGTGACCGTACTAGCGGGGCCTACGAGCAGTACTTC. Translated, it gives CASSDRTSGAYEQYF. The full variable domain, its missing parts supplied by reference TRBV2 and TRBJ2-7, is EPEVTQTPSHQVTQMGQEVILRCVPISNHLYFYWYRQILGQKVEFLVSFYNNEISEKSEIFDDQFSVERPDGSNFTLKIRSTKLEDSAMYFCASSDRTSGAYEQYFGPGTRLTVT.

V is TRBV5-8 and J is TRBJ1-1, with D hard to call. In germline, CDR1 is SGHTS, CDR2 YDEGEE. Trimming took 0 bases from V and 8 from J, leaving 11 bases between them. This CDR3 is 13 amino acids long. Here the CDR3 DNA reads TGTGCCAGCAGCTTGGTCGGTGGAAGAGAAGCTTTCTTT. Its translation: CASSLVGGREAFF. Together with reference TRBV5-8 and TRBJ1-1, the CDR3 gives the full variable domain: EAGVTQSPTHLIKTRGQQATLRCSPISGHTSVYWYQQALGLGLQFLLWYDEGEERNRGNFPPRFSGRQFPNYSSELNVNALELEDSALYLCASSLVGGREAFFGQGTRLTVV.

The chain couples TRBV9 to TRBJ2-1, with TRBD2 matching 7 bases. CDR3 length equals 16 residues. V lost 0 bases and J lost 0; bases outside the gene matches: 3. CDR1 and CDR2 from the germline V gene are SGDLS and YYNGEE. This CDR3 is CASSVGGGGSYNEQFF. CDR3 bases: TGTGCCAGCAGCGTAGGGGGCGGGGGCTCCTACAATGAGCAGTTCTTC. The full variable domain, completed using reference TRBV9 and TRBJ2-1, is DSGVTQTPKHLITATGQRVTLRCSPRSGDLSVYWYQQSLDQGLQFLIQYYNGEERAKGNILERFSAQQFPDLHSELNLSSLELGDSALYFCASSVGGGGSYNEQFFGPGTRLTVL.